This T cell receptor beta chain was recovered during a study of human T cells and chemical hapten exposure. Study information: From small differences in pooled library volume came most of the variation in per-sample TCR yields.

This clonotype was seen at least ten times. TCRdb fed the RACE reads into MiXCR, producing one record per CDR3 protein. The sample shows 79,000 or so distinct CDR3 sequences, around a tenth of them seen only once. Noted time point: patch test 1, 2 weeks after DPC sensitization. The treatment: therapeutic diphenylcyclopropenone sensitization with weekly scalp DPC. V was pared by 5 bases and J by 4 bases, with 8 bases of the junction left unmatched. CDR1 and CDR2 from the germline V gene are MNHEY and SMNVEV (reference sequence). The CDR3 sequence is 15 residues long. The genes are TRBV27 and TRBJ2-5, with 9 bases fitting TRBD1. This TCR came from a woman aged 45-65 years with alopecia areata. Some clones in this sample may be carry-over from other donors' samples. Specimen: whole blood, collected in connection with sensitization to the hapten diphenylcyclopropenone (DPC). CDR3 residues: CASSPGQGRGETQYF. In DNA, the CDR3 is TGTGCCAGCAGTCCCGGACAGGGGCGGGGAGAGACCCAGTACTTC.